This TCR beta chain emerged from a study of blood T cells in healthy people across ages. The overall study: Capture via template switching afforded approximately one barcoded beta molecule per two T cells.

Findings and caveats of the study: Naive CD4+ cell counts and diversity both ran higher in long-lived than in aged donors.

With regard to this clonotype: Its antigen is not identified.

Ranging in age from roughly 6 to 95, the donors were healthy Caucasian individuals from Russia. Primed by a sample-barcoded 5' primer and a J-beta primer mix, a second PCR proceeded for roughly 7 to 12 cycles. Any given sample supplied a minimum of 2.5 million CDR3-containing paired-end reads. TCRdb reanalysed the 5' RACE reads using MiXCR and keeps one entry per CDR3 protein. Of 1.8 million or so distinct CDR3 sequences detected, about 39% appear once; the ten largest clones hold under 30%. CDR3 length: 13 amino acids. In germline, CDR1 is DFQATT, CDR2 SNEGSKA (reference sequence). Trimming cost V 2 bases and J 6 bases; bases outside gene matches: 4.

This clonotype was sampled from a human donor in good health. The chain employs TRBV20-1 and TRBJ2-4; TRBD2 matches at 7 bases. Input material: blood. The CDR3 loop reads CSARSGGVNIQYF. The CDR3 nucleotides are TGCAGTGCTAGATCGGGGGGAGTAAACATTCAGTACTTC.